This T cell receptor (beta chain) was identified during a study of a mutant IDH1 vaccine in newly diagnosed glioma. Time point here: week 47, end of study. One vaccine dose held 300 ug of mutant IDH1 20-mer peptide and came with topical imiquimod. CDR1 and CDR2 from the germline V gene are MNHEY and SVGAGI. This CDR3 spans 14 amino acids. The V end was cut by 7 bases, the J end by 4 bases, with 16 bases between. The data were produced by immunoSEQ multiplex PCR, yet TCRdb's version contains in-frame clones alone and is incomplete. Altogether around 33,000 clones are present, around 87% being singletons, with the ten largest covering about 11%. About this clone: What it binds is unknown.

The receptor was derived from a woman between 25 and 40 years old with glioma. V gene TRBV6-5 combines with J gene TRBJ1-1; D is perhaps TRBD1 (5 bases). This material consisted of PBMCs, taken from a glioma patient whose treatment included an IDH1 peptide vaccine. CDR3 nucleotides: TGTGCCAGCACTCCCTGGGACGGGATCACTGAAGCTTTCTTT. It specifies CASTPWDGITEAFF.